The present entry profiles one TCR beta chain with its context. The antigen is undetermined. A library of TCRbeta sequences, prepared with unique molecular identifiers, was generated. TCRdb re-called the PCR reads with MiXCR, one entry per CDR3 protein. This repertoire shows hundreds of thousands of distinct CDR3 sequences, roughly 13% found once; its top ten account for 2.2%. The sample originates from a study of T-cell reconstitution after alpha-beta-depleted transplantation in children. General study findings and limits: Diversity of TCRbeta at day 60 was high in some patients, arising from surviving recipient T cells and thymic progenitors. Newly produced T cells mostly provided counts and TCRbeta diversity after one year, as hyperexpanded clones declined. Several hundred expanded graft clones reportedly were the source of alpha-beta T cells about two months after transplant.

The input for sequencing was PBMCs, mostly from graft donor cells, taken 360 days after TCRalphabeta/CD19-depleted stem cell transplant. The TCR was taken from a male patient younger than 18 who had a stem cell transplant for acute myeloid leukemia, so the T cells may come from the graft donor.

CDR3 loop: CASTPLFSYEQYF. The CDR3 DNA is TGTGCCAGCACTCCGCTATTCTCCTACGAGCAGTACTTC. This chain links TRBV28 with TRBJ2-7; D uncertain. This CDR3 has 13 amino acids. Germline V lookup: CDR1 MDHEN, CDR2 SYDVKM. Trimming took 7 bases from V and 0 from J, leaving 10 bases between them.